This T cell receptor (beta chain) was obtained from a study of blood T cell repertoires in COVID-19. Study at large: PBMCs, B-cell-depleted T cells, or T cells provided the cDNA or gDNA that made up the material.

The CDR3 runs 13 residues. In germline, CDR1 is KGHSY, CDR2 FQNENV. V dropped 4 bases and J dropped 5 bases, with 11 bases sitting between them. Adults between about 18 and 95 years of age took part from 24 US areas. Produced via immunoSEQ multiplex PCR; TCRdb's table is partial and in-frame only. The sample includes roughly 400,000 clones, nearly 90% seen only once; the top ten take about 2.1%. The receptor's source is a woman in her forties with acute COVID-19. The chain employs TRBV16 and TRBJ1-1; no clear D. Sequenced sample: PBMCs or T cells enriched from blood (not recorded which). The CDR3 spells CASSRETGTEAFF. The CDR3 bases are TGTGCCAGCAGCCGAGAGACGGGGACTGAAGCTTTCTTT.